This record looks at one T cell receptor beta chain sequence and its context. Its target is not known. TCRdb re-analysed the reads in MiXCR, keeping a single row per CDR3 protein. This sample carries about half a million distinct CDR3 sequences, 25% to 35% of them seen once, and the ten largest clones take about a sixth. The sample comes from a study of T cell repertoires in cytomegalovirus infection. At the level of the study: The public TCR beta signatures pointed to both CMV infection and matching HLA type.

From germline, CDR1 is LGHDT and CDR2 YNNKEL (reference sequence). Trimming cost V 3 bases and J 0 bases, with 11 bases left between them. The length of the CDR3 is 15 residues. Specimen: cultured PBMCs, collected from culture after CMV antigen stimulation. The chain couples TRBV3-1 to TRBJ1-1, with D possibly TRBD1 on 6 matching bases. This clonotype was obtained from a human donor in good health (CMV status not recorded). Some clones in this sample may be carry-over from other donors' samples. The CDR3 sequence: CASSQGGRLNTEAFF. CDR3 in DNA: TGTGCCAGCAGCCAGGGGGGCAGGCTGAACACTGAAGCTTTCTTT.